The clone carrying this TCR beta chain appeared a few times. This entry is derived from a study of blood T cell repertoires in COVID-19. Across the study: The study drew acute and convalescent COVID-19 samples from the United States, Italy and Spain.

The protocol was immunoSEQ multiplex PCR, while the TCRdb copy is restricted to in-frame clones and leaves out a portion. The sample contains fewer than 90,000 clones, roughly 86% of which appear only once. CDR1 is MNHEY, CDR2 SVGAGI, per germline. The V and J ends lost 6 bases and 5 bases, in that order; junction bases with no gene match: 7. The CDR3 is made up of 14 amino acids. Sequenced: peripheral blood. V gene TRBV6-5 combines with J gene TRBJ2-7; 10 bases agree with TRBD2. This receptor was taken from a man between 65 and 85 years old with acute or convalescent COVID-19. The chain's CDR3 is CASRRTSGNDEQYF. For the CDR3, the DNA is TGTGCCAGCAGACGTACTAGCGGGAACGACGAGCAGTACTTC.